This T cell receptor (beta chain) was captured by sequencing in a study of T-cell memory formation after mild COVID-19. Whole-study findings and limits: The study found contracting CD4+ clones mainly in CM and EM and contracting CD8+ clones in EMRA. There were some responding clones in pre-infection memory, which suggested that cross-reactive memory had joined.

Details on this clonotype: Its target is not known.

One entry per CDR3 protein results from TCRdb running MiXCR on the 5' RACE reads. The table records about 130,000 distinct CDR3 sequences, approximately 5.9% of them present only once. The CDR3 length is 21 residues. The germline CDR1 and CDR2 sequences are SGHVS and FQNEAQ. Trimming left V 2 bases short and J 0 bases short, with 26 bases between. This rearrangement joins TRBV7-8 to TRBJ2-4; TRBD1 might be the D (6 bases). This TCR was sampled from an adult woman who had mild COVID-19 (a few samples of this study predate the infection). Cell type and time point are not known. The sample comprised PBMCs or a T cell subset sorted from them (not recorded which). CDR3 loop: CASSLRAGAITLREAKNIQYF. The CDR3 DNA reads as TGTGCCAGCAGCTTAAGGGCAGGGGCCATCACCCTAAGGGAAGCCAAAAACATTCAGTACTTC. The full variable domain, completed using reference TRBV7-8 and TRBJ2-4, is GAGVSQSPRYKVAKRGQDVALRCDPISGHVSLFWYQQALGQGPEFLTYFQNEAQLDKSGLPSDRFFAERPEGSVSTLKIQRTQQEDSAVYLCASSLRAGAITLREAKNIQYFGAGTRLSVL.